What follows are 8 T cell receptor beta chains derived from one specimen sequenced in a study of blood T cell repertoires in COVID-19. Assay used: immunoSEQ multiplex PCR; TCRdb lists only in-frame clones, some missing. The table lists about half a million clones, 70% to 90% of them singletons, with 3.2% in the top ten. The sequencing input was peripheral blood. The receptor set was obtained from a human donor in a cohort sampled during active COVID-19.

The genes are TRBV7-9 and TRBJ1-5, with D possibly matching TRBD1 (5 bases). The CDR3 loop spans 15 amino acids. The V gene lost 5 bases and the J gene lost 4 bases, with 15 bases spanning the gap. CDR1 and CDR2 (germline): SEHNR, FQNEAQ (reference sequence). The CDR3 spells CASSPGGTGNQPQHF. In DNA form, the CDR3 reads TGTGCCAGCAGCCCCGGGGGGACGGGGAATCAGCCCCAGCATTTT.

The genes are TRBV5-8 and TRBJ2-3; 12 nucleotides match TRBD2. The ends lost 2 bases at V and 0 bases at J; junction bases unmatched: 7. The CDR3 is 18 amino acids. Looked up from germline, CDR1 is SGHTS and CDR2 is YDEGEE. In DNA, the CDR3 is TGTGCCAGCAGCTTCGGACTAGCGGGGAGTGCTAGCACAGATACGCAGTATTTT. It codes for CASSFGLAGSASTDTQYF.

V and J are TRBV9 and TRBJ2-1, with 9 bases aligning to TRBD2. V trimming: 0 bases; J trimming: 2 bases; junction bases outside the gene matches: 9. Germline CDR1 reads SGDLS; CDR2 reads YYNGEE. The CDR3 extends over 18 amino acids. CDR3 bases: TGTGCCAGCAGCGTAGATCTGGCGGGAGGGCACCCCTACAATGAGCAGTTCTTC. Protein product: CASSVDLAGGHPYNEQFF.

V usage is TRBV7-2 and J usage is TRBJ1-2, with D tentatively TRBD1 (6 bases). With 0 bases removed from V and 4 bases from J, the gap between germline ends came to 12 bases. CDR3 length: 15 residues. CDR1 is SGHTA and CDR2 is FQGNSA in the germline V gene. The CDR3 sequence is CASSLAADSTYGYTF. The DNA of the CDR3 is TGTGCCAGCAGCTTAGCAGCGGACAGTACCTATGGCTACACCTTC.

This chain uses TRBV9 with TRBJ2-1; 8 bases agree with TRBD1. V trimming: 3 bases; J trimming: 6 bases; junction bases outside the gene matches: 17. CDR1 and CDR2 from the germline V gene are SGDLS and YYNGEE. The CDR3 spans 18 residues. This CDR3 is CASSDRDRSFSGINEQFF. CDR3 nucleotides: TGTGCCAGCAGCGACCGGGACAGGAGCTTCTCAGGCATCAATGAGCAGTTCTTC.

V gene TRBV27 combines with J gene TRBJ2-1, with 9 nucleotides matching TRBD2. Trimming cost V 5 bases and J 7 bases; bases outside gene matches: 15. The CDR3 covers 17 residues. Germline values: CDR1 MNHEY, CDR2 SMNVEV (reference sequence). Here the CDR3 reads CASSPPRGGRATNEQFF. CDR3 bases: TGTGCCAGCAGTCCCCCGAGAGGCGGGAGGGCCACAAATGAGCAGTTCTTC.

V is TRBV19 and J is TRBJ2-5; 8 nucleotides line up with TRBD2. Trimming removed 3 bases from V and 7 bases from J; junction bases left unmatched: 13. The CDR3 totals 16 residues. In germline, CDR1 is LNHDA, CDR2 SQIVND (reference sequence). The chain's CDR3 is CASSIIVGTSPGTQYF. CDR3 sequence (DNA): TGTGCCAGTAGTATTATCGTGGGGACTAGTCCAGGGACCCAGTACTTC.

The genes are TRBV6-2 or TRBV6-3 and TRBJ1-2; TRBD1 aligns across 8 bases. CDR3 length: 16 residues. Trimming at V came to 3 bases and at J to 4 bases, leaving 10 bases not matched to a gene. The germline V gene encodes CDR1 MNHEY and CDR2 SVGEGT. The CDR3, as DNA: TGTGCCAGCAGTTATTCTATGCGGGACAGGTTCTATGGCTACACCTTC. It yields the protein CASSYSMRDRFYGYTF.